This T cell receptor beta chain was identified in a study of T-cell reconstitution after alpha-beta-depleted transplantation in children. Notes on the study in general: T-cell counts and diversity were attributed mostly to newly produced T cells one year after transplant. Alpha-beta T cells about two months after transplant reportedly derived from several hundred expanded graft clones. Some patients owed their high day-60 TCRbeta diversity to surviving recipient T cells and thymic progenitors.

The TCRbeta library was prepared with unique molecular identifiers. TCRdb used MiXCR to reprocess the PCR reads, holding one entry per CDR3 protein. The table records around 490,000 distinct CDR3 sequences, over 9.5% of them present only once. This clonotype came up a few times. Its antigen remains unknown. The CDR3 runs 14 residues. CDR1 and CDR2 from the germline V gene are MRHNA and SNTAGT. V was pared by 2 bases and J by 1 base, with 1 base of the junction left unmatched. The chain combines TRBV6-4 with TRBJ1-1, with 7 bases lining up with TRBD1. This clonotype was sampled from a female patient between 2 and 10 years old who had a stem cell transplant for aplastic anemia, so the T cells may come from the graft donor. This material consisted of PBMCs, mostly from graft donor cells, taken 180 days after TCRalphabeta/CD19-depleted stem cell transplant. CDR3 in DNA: TGTGCCAGCAGTGACACAGGGGCGAACACTGAAGCTTTCTTT. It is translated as CASSDTGANTEAFF.